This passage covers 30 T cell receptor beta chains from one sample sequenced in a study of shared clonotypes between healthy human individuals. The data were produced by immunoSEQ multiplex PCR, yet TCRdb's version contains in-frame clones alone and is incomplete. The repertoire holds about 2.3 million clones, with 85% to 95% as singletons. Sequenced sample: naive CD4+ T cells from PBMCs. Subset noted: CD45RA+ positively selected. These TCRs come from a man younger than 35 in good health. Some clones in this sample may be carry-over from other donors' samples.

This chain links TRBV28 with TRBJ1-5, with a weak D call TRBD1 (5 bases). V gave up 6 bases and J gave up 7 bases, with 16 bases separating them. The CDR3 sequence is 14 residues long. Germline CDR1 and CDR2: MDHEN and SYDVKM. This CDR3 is CASREVGGGQPQHF. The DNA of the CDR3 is TGTGCCAGCAGAGAGGTCGGGGGTGGGCAGCCCCAGCATTTT.

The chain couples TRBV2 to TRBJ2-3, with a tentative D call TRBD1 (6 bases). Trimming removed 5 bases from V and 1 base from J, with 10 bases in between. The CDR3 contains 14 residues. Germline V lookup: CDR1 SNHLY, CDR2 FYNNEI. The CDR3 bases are TGTGCCAGCAGTCGACAGGCCCGCACAGATACGCAGTATTTT. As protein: CASSRQARTDTQYF. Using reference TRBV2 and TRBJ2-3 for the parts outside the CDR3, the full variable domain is EPEVTQTPSHQVTQMGQEVILRCVPISNHLYFYWYRQILGQKVEFLVSFYNNEISEKSEIFDDQFSVERPDGSNFTLKIRSTKLEDSAMYFCASSRQARTDTQYFGPGTRLTVL.

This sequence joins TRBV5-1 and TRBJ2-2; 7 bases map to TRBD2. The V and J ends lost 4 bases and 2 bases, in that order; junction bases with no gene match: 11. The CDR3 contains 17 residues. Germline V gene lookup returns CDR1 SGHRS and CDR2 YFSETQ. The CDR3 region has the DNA TGCGCCAGCAGCCGGGGGGACGGCACGATAAACACCGGGGAGCTGTTTTTT. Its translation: CASSRGDGTINTGELFF.

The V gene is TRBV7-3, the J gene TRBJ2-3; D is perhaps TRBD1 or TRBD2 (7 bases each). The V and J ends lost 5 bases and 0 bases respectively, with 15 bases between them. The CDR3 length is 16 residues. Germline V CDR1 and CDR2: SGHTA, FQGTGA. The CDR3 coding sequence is TGTGCCAGCAGCCCCCAGGGGGGAGGGAGCACAGATACGCAGTATTTT. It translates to CASSPQGGGSTDTQYF.

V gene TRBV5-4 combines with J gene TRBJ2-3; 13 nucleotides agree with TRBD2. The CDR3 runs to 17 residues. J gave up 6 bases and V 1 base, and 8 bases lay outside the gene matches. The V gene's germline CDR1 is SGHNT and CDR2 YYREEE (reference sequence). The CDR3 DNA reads TGTGCCAGCAGCTTGACCCTGGGACTAGCGGGAAAGGATACGCAGTATTTT. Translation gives CASSLTLGLAGKDTQYF.

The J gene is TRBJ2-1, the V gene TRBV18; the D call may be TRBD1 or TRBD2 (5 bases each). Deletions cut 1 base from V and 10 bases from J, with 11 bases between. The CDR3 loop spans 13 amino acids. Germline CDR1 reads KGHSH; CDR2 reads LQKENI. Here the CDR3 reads CASSPHPEGEQFF. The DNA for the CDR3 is TGTGCCAGCTCACCACACCCCGAGGGGGAGCAGTTCTTC.

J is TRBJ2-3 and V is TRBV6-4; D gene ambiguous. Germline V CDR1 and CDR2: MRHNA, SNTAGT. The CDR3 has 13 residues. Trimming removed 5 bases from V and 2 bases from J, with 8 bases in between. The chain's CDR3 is CASSRSDTDTQYF. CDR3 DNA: TGTGCCAGCAGTAGATCCGACACAGATACGCAGTATTTT.

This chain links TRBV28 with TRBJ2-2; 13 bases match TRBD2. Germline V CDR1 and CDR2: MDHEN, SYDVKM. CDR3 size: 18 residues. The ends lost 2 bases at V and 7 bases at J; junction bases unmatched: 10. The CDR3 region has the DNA TGTGCCAGCAGTTTAATTCTTTGGACTAGCGGGAGTATCGGGGAGCTGTTTTTT. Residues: CASSLILWTSGSIGELFF.

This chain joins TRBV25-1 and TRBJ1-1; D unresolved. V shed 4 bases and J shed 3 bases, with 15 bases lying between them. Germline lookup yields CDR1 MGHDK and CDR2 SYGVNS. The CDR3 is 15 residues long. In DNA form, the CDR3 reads TGTGCCAGCAGTGCCTCCTTGTTTGGGGACACTGAAGCTTTCTTT. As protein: CASSASLFGDTEAFF.

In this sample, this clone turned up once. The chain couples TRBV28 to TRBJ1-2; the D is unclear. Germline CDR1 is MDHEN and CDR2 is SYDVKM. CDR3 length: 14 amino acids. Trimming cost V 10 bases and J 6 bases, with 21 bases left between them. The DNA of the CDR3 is TGTGCCATCTGGGATGGCCAAAAAGGGAATGGCTACACCTTC. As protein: CAIWDGQKGNGYTF.

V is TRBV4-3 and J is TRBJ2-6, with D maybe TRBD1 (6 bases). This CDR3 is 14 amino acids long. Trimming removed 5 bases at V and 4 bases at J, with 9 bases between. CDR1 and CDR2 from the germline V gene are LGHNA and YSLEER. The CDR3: CASSFRGGANVLTF. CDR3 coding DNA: TGCGCCAGCAGCTTCAGGGGCGGGGCCAACGTCCTGACTTTC.

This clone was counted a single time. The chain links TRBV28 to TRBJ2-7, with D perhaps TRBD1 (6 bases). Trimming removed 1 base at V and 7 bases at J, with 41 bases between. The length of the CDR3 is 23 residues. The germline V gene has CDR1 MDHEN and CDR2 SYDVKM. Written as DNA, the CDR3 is TGTGCCAGCAGTTTATACGGGGACGACAGGCCCCCACCACCAACCCCCTCTACTGGGGAGCAGTACTTC. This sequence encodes CASSLYGDDRPPPPTPSTGEQYF.

This CDR3 is CSVEGRLAKNIQYF. CDR3 DNA: TGCAGCGTTGAAGGGCGGCTAGCCAAAAACATTCAGTACTTC. This sequence joins TRBV29-1 and TRBJ2-4; D gene ambiguous. The V end was cut by 1 base, the J end by 0 bases, with 7 bases between. The germline CDR1 and CDR2 sequences are SQVTM and ANQGSEA. The CDR3 is 14 residues long. Combining the CDR3 with reference TRBV29-1 and TRBJ2-4 gives the whole variable domain SAVISQKPSRDICQRGTSLTIQCQVDSQVTMMFWYRQQPGQSLTLIATANQGSEATYESGFVIDKFPISRPNLTFSTLTVSNMSPEDSSIYLCSVEGRLAKNIQYFGAGTRLSVL.

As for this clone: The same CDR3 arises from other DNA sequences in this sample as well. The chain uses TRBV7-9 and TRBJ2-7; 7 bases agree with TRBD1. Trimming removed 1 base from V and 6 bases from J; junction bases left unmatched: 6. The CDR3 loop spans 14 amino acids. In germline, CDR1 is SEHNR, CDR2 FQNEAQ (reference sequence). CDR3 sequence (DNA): TGTGCCAGCAGCTTAGGACAGGGATGGGCCGAGCAGTACTTC. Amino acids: CASSLGQGWAEQYF.

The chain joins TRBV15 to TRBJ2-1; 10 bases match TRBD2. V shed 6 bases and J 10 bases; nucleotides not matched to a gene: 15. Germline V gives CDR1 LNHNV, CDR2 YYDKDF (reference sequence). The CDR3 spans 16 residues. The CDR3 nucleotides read TGTGCCACCAGTCTAACTATCCTAGCGGGAGTACGGGAGCAGTTCTTC. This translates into CATSLTILAGVREQFF. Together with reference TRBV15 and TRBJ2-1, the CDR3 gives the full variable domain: DAMVIQNPRYQVTQFGKPVTLSCSQTLNHNVMYWYQQKSSQAPKLLFHYYDKDFNNEADTPDNFQSRRPNTSFCFLDIRSPGLGDTAMYLCATSLTILAGVREQFFGPGTRLTVL.

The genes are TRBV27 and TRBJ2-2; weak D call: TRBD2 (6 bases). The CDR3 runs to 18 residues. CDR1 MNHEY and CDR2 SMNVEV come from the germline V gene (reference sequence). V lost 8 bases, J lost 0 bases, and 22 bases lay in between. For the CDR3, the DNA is TGTGCCAGCCGGGGTTGGCGGGAAACCCTAACGAACACCGGGGAGCTGTTTTTT. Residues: CASRGWRETLTNTGELFF.

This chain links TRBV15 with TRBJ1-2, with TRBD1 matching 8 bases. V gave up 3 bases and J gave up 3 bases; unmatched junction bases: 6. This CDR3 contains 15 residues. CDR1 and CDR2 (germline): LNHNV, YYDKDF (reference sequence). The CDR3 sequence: CATSREQGGYYGYTF. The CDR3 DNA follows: TGTGCCACCAGCAGGGAACAGGGGGGCTACTATGGCTACACCTTC.

In DNA, the CDR3 is TGCGCCAGCAGCTTGTTAACTAGAGGGGACACAGATACGCAGTATTTT. Translation gives CASSLLTRGDTDTQYF. The chain has TRBV5-1 and TRBJ2-3, with D possibly being TRBD1 or TRBD2 (5 bases each). Germline loops: CDR1 SGHRS, CDR2 YFSETQ. The ends were cut back, 1 base at V and 2 bases at J, with 14 bases in the middle. The CDR3 is 16 amino acids.

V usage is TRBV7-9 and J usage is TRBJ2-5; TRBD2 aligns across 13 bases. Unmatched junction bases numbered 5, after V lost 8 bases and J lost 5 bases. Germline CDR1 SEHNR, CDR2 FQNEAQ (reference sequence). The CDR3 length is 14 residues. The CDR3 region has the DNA TGTGCCAGCGGAGGACTAGCGGGAGTGGAGACCCAGTACTTC. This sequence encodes CASGGLAGVETQYF.

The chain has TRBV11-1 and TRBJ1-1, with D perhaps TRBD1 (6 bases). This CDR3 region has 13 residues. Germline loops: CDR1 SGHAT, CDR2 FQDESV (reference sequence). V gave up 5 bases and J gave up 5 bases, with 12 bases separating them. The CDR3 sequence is CASSHDRLTEAFF. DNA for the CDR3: TGTGCCAGCAGCCATGACAGGTTGACTGAAGCTTTCTTT. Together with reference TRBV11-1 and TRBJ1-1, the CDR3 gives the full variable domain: EAEVAQSPRYKITEKSQAVAFWCDPISGHATLYWYRQILGQGPELLVQFQDESVVDDSQLPKDRFSAERLKGVDSTLKIQPAELGDSAMYLCASSHDRLTEAFFGQGTRLTVV.

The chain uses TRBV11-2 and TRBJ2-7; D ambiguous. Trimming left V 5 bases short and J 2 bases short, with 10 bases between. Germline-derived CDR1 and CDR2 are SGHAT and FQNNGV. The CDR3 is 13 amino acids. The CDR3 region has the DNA TGTGCCAGCAGCGCCGGAATTACCTACGAGCAGTACTTC. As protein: CASSAGITYEQYF. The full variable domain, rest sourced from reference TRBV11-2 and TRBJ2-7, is EAGVAQSPRYKIIEKRQSVAFWCNPISGHATLYWYQQILGQGPKLLIQFQNNGVVDDSQLPKDRFSAERLKGVDSTLKIQPAKLEDSAVYLCASSAGITYEQYFGPGTRLTVT.

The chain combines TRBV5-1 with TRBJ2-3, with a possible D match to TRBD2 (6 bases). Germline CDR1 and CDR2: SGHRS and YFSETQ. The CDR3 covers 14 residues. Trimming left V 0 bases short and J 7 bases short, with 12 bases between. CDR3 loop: CASSLGTGGNTQYF. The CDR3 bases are TGCGCCAGCAGCTTGGGTACAGGAGGGAATACGCAGTATTTT.

The CDR3 here is CAGALGVWTETQYF. The DNA of the CDR3 is TGTGCCGGGGCCCTGGGGGTATGGACGGAGACCCAGTACTTC. The V and J genes are TRBV6-1 and TRBJ2-5, with D perhaps matching TRBD1 or TRBD2 (5 bases each). Germline-derived CDR1 and CDR2 are MNHNS and SASEGT. This CDR3 is built from 14 residues. Between the trimmed V and J ends, which lost 11 bases and 5 bases, there was a span of 21 bases.

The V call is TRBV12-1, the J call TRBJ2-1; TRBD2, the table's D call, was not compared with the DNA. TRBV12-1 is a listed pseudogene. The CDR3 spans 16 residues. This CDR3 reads CASPSTSGPSYNEQFF. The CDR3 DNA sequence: TGTGCCAGCCCTTCAACTAGCGGACCTTCCTACAATGAGCAGTTCTTC.

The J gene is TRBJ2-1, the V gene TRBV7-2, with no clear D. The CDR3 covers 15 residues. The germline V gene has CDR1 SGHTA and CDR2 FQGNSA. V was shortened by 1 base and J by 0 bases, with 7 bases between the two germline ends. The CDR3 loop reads CASSLVKSSYNEQFF. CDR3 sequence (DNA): TGTGCCAGCAGCTTAGTCAAGAGCTCCTACAATGAGCAGTTCTTC.

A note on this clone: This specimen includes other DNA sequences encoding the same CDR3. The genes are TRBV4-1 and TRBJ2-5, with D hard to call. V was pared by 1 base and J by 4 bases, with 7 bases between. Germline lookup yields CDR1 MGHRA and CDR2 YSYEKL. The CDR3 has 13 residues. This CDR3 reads CASSQVLGETQYF. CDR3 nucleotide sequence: TGCGCCAGCAGCCAAGTGTTGGGAGAGACCCAGTACTTC.

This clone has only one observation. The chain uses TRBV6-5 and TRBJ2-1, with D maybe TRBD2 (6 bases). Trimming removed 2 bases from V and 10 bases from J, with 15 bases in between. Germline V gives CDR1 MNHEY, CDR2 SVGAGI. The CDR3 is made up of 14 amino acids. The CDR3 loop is CASSYTPGLMEQFF. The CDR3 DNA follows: TGTGCCAGCAGTTACACACCGGGACTCATGGAGCAGTTCTTC.

The CDR3 spells CASRSGYYGYTF. DNA for the CDR3: TGTGCCAGCCGGTCGGGGTATTATGGCTACACCTTC. The J gene is TRBJ1-2, the V gene TRBV27; D gene unclear. Germline assignment: CDR1 MNHEY and CDR2 SMNVEV (reference sequence). This CDR3 has 12 amino acids. V lost 8 bases and J 5 bases, leaving 12 bases between the germline ends.

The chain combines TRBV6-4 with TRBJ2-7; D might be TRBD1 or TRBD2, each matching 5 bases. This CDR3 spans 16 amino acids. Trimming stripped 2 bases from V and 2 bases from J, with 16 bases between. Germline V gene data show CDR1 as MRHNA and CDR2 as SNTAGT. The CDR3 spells CASSDIGDPTPYEQYF. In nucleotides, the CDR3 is TGTGCCAGCAGTGACATCGGGGACCCCACACCCTACGAGCAGTACTTC.

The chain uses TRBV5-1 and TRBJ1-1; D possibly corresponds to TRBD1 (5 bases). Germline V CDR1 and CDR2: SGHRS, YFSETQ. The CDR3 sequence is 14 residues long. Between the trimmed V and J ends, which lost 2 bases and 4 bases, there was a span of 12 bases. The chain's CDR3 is CASSLESRGTEAFF. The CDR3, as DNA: TGCGCCAGCAGCTTAGAGTCAAGGGGCACTGAAGCTTTCTTT.